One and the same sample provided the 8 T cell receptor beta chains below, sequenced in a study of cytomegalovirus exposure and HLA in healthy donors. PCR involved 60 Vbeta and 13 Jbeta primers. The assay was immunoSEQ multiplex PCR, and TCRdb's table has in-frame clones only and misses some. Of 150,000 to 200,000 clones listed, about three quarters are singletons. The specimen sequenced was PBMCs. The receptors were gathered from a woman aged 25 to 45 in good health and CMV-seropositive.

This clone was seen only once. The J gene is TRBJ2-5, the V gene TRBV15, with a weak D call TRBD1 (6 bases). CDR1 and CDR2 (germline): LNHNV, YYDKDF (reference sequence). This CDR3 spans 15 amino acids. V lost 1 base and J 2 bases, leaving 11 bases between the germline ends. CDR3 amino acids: CATSRVGQGQETQYF. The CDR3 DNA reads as TGTGCCACCAGCAGAGTGGGGCAGGGGCAAGAGACCCAGTACTTC.

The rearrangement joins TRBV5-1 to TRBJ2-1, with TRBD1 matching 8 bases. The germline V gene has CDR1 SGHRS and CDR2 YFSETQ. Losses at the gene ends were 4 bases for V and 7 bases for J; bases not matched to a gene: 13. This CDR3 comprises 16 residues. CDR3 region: CASSLDRANLGNEQFF. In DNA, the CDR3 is TGCGCCAGCAGCCTGGACAGGGCCAACCTTGGAAATGAGCAGTTCTTC.

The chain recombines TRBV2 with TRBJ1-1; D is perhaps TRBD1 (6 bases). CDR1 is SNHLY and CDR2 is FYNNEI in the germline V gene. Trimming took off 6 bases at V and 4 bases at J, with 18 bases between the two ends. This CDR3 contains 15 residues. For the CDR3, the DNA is TGTGCCAGCAGGTGGGAGGGGGGGGGAGGCACTGAAGCTTTCTTT. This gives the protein CASRWEGGGGTEAFF.

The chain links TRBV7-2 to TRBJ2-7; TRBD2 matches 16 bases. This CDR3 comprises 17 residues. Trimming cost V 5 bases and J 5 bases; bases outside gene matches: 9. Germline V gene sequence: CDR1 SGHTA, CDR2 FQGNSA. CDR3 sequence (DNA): TGTGCCAGCAGCACGGGGACTAGCGGGAGGGCCAAGGACGAGCAGTACTTC. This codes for CASSTGTSGRAKDEQYF.

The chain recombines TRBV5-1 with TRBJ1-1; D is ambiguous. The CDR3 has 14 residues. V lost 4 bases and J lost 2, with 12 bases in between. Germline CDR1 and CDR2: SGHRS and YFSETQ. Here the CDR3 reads CASSHGNANTEAFF. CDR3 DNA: TGCGCCAGCAGCCACGGTAACGCAAACACTGAAGCTTTCTTT.

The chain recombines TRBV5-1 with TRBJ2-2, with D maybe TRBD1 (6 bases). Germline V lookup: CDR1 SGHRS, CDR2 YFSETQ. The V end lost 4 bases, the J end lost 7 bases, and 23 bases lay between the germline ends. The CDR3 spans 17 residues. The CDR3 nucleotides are TGCGCCAGCAGCACCAACCCAGTACAGGGAGTAAGCGGGGAGCTGTTTTTT. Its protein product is CASSTNPVQGVSGELFF.

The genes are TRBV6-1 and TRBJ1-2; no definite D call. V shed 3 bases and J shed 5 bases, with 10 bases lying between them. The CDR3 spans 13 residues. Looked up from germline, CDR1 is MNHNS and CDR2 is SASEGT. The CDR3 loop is CASSDSGRYGYTF. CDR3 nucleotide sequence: TGTGCCAGCAGTGATAGTGGCAGGTATGGCTACACCTTC.

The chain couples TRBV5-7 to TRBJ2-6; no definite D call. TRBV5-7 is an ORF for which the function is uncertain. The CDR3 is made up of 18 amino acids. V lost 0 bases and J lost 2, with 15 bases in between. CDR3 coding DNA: TGTGCCAGCAGCTTGGTTAGGAGAGCCCGGACTGGGGCCAACGTCCTGACTTTC. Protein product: CASSLVRRARTGANVLTF.